Following are 25 T cell receptor beta chains from one sample sequenced in a study of T cells in Graves' hyperthyroidism and ophthalmopathy. Template material for amplifying TCR beta CDR3 regions consisted of RNA transcripts. The study used the HTBI primer set for a first-round RT-PCR of the TCR CDR3. TCRdb ran MiXCR on the multiplex PCR reads and lists one entry per CDR3 protein. The sample comprises some 690,000 distinct CDR3 sequences, roughly a sixth of which are singletons, and around a sixth rests with the top ten. Specimen: blood. Source of these receptors: a man in his forties or fifties with Graves' hyperthyroidism.

Concerning this clonotype itself: At one end the junction does not follow the germline gene, possibly because of a read error. The chain recombines TRBV4-3 with TRBJ1-6; D is unresolved. CDR3 length equals 13 residues. The V gene's germline CDR1 is LGHNA and CDR2 YSLEER. The CDR3 sequence is CASSQVRDSPLHF. CDR3 nucleotides: TGCGCCAGTAGCCAAGTGAGGGATTCACCCCTCCACTTT.

This clonotype showed up just a few times. Possible read error: a much larger clone is one base away. The chain couples TRBV28 to TRBJ2-3; D uncertain. Germline CDR1 reads MDHEN; CDR2 reads SYDVKM. The CDR3 has 15 residues. CDR3 amino acids: CAGSLVRPSTDTQYF. As DNA, the CDR3 is TGTGCCGGCAGTTTAGTCCGGCCTAGCACAGATACGCAGTATTTT. The variable domain in full, with the rest retrieved from reference TRBV28 and TRBJ2-3, is DVKVTQSSRYLVKRTGEKVFLECVQDMDHENMFWYRQDPGLGLRLIYFSYDVKMKEKGDIPEGYSVSREKKERFSLILESASTNQTSMYLCAGSLVRPSTDTQYFGPGTRLTVL.

This clonotype has a handful of counts. The chain couples TRBV6-1 to TRBJ1-6, with 10 bases identical to TRBD1. The CDR3 runs 15 residues. Germline V gene sequence: CDR1 MNHNS, CDR2 SASEGT. Losses at the gene ends were 6 bases for V and 8 bases for J; bases not matched to a gene: 7. CDR3 loop: CASSSGTGVDSPLHF. CDR3 bases: TGTGCCAGCAGCTCCGGGACAGGGGTTGATTCACCCCTCCACTTT.

This clonotype was seen ten or more times. The chain combines TRBV16 with TRBJ2-5, with a tentative D call TRBD1 (6 bases). The CDR3 is 14 residues long. Trimming shortened V by 3 bases and J by 5 bases, and 13 bases separated the two germline ends. The germline CDR1 and CDR2 sequences are KGHSY and FQNENV. CDR3 coding DNA: TGTGCCAGCAGCCAGTCAGGGGTCGCGGAGACCCAGTACTTC. Its protein is CASSQSGVAETQYF. Supplemented by reference TRBV16 and TRBJ2-5, the full variable domain reads GEEVAQTPKHLVRGEGQKAKLYCAPIKGHSYVFWYQQVLKNEFKFLISFQNENVFDETGMPKERFSAKCLPNSPCSLEIQATKLEDSAVYFCASSQSGVAETQYFGPGTRLLVL.

There are many counts of this clonotype. The V and J genes are TRBV11-2 and TRBJ2-2; D is unclear. The germline V gene encodes CDR1 SGHAT and CDR2 FQNNGV. Trimming removed 5 bases at V and 0 bases at J, with 13 bases between. The CDR3 spans 16 residues. The CDR3 loop reads CASSPGHGTNTGELFF. The CDR3 bases are TGTGCCAGCAGCCCCGGCCACGGAACGAACACCGGGGAGCTGTTTTTT.

J is TRBJ2-1 and V is TRBV7-9, with 8 bases fitting TRBD1. The CDR3 spans 15 residues. From germline, CDR1 is SEHNR and CDR2 FQNEAQ (reference sequence). V lost 5 bases and J lost 7; bases outside the gene matches: 10. The CDR3 protein is CASSIWTGSENEQFF. The CDR3 nucleotides read TGTGCCAGCAGCATATGGACAGGGTCTGAGAATGAGCAGTTCTTC.

This clonotype came up a few times. CDR3 loop: CASSIGQGPPNEQFF. For the CDR3, the DNA is TGTGCCAGCAGCATCGGACAGGGTCCCCCCAATGAGCAGTTCTTC. The rearrangement links TRBV7-6 to TRBJ2-1; 8 bases match TRBD1. The CDR3 covers 15 residues. CDR1 is SGHVS and CDR2 is FNYEAQ in the germline V gene. Trimming removed 5 bases from V and 6 bases from J; junction bases left unmatched: 9.

This clonotype was observed a few times. The rearrangement uses TRBV5-1 and TRBJ1-1; 7 bases are a match to TRBD1. The CDR3 has 13 residues. The ends lost 3 bases at V and 8 bases at J; junction bases unmatched: 7. In germline, CDR1 is SGHRS, CDR2 YFSETQ. The CDR3 nucleotides read TGCGCCAGCAGCTATCGAACAGGGGTGGAAGCTTTCTTT. Translating it yields CASSYRTGVEAFF.

This chain links TRBV5-1 with TRBJ2-7, with TRBD1 as a possible D gene (6 bases). Germline CDR1 SGHRS, CDR2 YFSETQ. The CDR3 spans 14 residues. V shed 5 bases and J shed 1 base, with 13 bases lying between them. As DNA, the CDR3 is TGCGCCAGCAGTAACGGACAGATATCCTACGAGCAGTACTTC. Residues: CASSNGQISYEQYF.

This clonotype was seen many times. The chain combines TRBV12-3 or TRBV12-4 with TRBJ2-7, with D perhaps TRBD2 (7 bases). The CDR3 has 18 amino acids. Between the trimmed V and J ends, which lost 4 bases and 0 bases, there was a span of 22 bases. CDR3 amino acids: CASSSRDRLAVSSYEQYF. CDR3 DNA: TGTGCCAGCAGTTCCCGAGACAGGCTAGCGGTGAGCTCCTACGAGCAGTACTTC.

This clonotype was seen a handful of times. At one end, the junction sequence differs from germline, possibly due to a read error. The chain links TRBV11-2 to TRBJ2-3; 7 bases are a match to TRBD2. The CDR3 extends over 16 amino acids. From germline, CDR1 is SGHAT and CDR2 FQNNGV. The CDR3: CTSSLGNSGLTDTQYF. The CDR3 DNA is TGTACCAGCAGCTTAGGAAATAGCGGGCTCACAGATACGCAGTATTTT. Supplemented by reference TRBV11-2 and TRBJ2-3, the full variable domain reads EAGVAQSPRYKIIEKRQSVAFWCNPISGHATLYWYQQILGQGPKLLIQFQNNGVVDDSQLPKDRFSAERLKGVDSTLKIQPAKLEDSAVYLCTSSLGNSGLTDTQYFGPGTRLTVL.

This clonotype occurred many times. V and J are TRBV7-6 and TRBJ2-1; D possibly corresponds to TRBD2 (6 bases). The CDR3 is 16 residues long. From germline, CDR1 is SGHVS and CDR2 FNYEAQ. V lost 1 base and J 2 bases, leaving 12 bases between the germline ends. For the CDR3, the DNA is TGTGCCAGCAGCTTAGTTGGGGGAGGAACCTACAATGAGCAGTTCTTC. This gives the protein CASSLVGGGTYNEQFF.

This clonotype was counted only a few times. The chain recombines TRBV5-1 with TRBJ2-1; 11 bases match TRBD2. The CDR3 covers 16 residues. With V trimmed by 6 bases and J by 0 bases, 5 bases remained unmatched. Germline V gene sequence: CDR1 SGHRS, CDR2 YFSETQ. The CDR3 protein is CASTVAGGSSYNEQFF. CDR3 bases: TGCGCCAGCACCGTAGCGGGAGGGAGCTCCTACAATGAGCAGTTCTTC.

Only a few counts were recorded for this clonotype. Mismatch with germline at one junction end may stem from a read error. The V and J genes are TRBV19 and TRBJ2-2; 10 bases fit TRBD1. Germline CDR1 and CDR2: LNHDA and SQIVND (reference sequence). The CDR3 has 15 residues. CDR3 region: CASSLDRGRAGELFF. CDR3 bases: TGTGCCAGTAGTTTAGACAGGGGGCGGGCCGGGGAGCTGTTTTTT.

This clonotype was seen a few times. The chain uses TRBV20-1 and TRBJ2-1, with 10 bases that match TRBD2. The CDR3 has 17 residues. Trimming removed 2 bases from V and 0 bases from J; junction bases left unmatched: 7. Germline CDR1 reads DFQATT; CDR2 reads SNEGSKA (reference sequence). The CDR3 DNA is TGCAGTGCTAGAAATGCTAGCGGGAGAAACTCCTACAATGAGCAGTTCTTC. It codes for CSARNASGRNSYNEQFF.

This chain links TRBV3-1 with TRBJ1-1; D is possibly TRBD1 (6 bases). Trimming removed 8 bases from V and 8 bases from J, with 18 bases in between. CDR1 is LGHDT, CDR2 YNNKEL, per germline (reference sequence). This CDR3 has 13 residues. The chain's CDR3 is CASAPFKTGEAFF. DNA of the CDR3: TGTGCCAGCGCACCATTCAAAACAGGGGAAGCTTTCTTT.

A few counts support this clonotype. The chain joins TRBV5-1 to TRBJ2-7, with 7 positions matching TRBD2. This CDR3 contains 15 residues. Germline V gene sequence: CDR1 SGHRS, CDR2 YFSETQ. With V trimmed by 1 base and J by 6 bases, 10 bases remained unmatched. CDR3 sequence reads: CASSLRTSDSSEQYF. The CDR3 DNA reads TGCGCCAGCAGCTTGAGAACTAGCGATTCTTCCGAGCAGTACTTC.

Only a few counts were recorded for this clonotype. The V call is TRBV18, the J call TRBJ2-3; 8 bases match TRBD2. Trimming removed 3 bases from V and 4 bases from J; junction bases left unmatched: 12. CDR3 length: 17 amino acids. Germline CDR1 and CDR2: KGHSH and LQKENI. The CDR3 DNA reads as TGTGCCAGCTCACCGCCAAAAAGCGGGAGCTGGGCAGATACGCAGTATTTT. This sequence encodes CASSPPKSGSWADTQYF.

This clonotype was detected ten times or more. The V and J genes are TRBV28 and TRBJ2-7; the D is unclear. The germline V gene encodes CDR1 MDHEN and CDR2 SYDVKM. The V gene lost 5 bases and the J gene lost 2 bases, with 13 bases spanning the gap. The CDR3 is 14 residues long. Written as DNA, the CDR3 is TGTGCCAGCAGTCCATCCTCCCCCCCCTACGAGCAGTACTTC. This gives the protein CASSPSSPPYEQYF.

The chain employs TRBV15 and TRBJ2-7; 12 bases are shared with TRBD2. Per germline, CDR1 LNHNV and CDR2 YYDKDF (reference sequence). J gave up 6 bases and V 4 bases, and 10 bases lay outside the gene matches. The CDR3 runs to 16 residues. The CDR3 nucleotides read TGTGCCACCAGCAAAGACCGACTAGCGGGAGAGCGCGAGCAGTACTTC. The encoded protein is CATSKDRLAGEREQYF.

This clonotype has ten or more counts. The gene calls are TRBV27 and TRBJ1-4; D unclear. V shed 0 bases and J shed 5 bases, with 7 bases lying between them. The CDR3 is 14 amino acids. Germline CDR1 MNHEY, CDR2 SMNVEV (reference sequence). CDR3 sequence reads: CASSLSFFNEKLFF. The DNA for the CDR3 is TGTGCCAGCAGTTTATCCTTCTTCAATGAAAAACTGTTTTTT.

This clonotype has a handful of counts. The chain uses TRBV20-1 and TRBJ1-2; TRBD1 is a possible D gene (5 bases). V was clipped by 2 bases and J by 6 bases, with 13 bases between them. This CDR3 is 13 amino acids long. Per the germline V gene, CDR1 is DFQATT and CDR2 is SNEGSKA (reference sequence). The CDR3 here is CSARLDSDHGYTF. CDR3 in DNA: TGCAGTGCTAGATTAGACAGCGATCATGGCTACACCTTC.

This clonotype was seen ten or more times. The rearrangement links TRBV7-2 to TRBJ2-7, with 14 bases identical to TRBD2. The germline CDR1 and CDR2 sequences are SGHTA and FQGNSA. V dropped 2 bases and J dropped 2; count of bases not matched to a gene: 5. CDR3 length: 17 residues. CDR3 nucleotide sequence: TGTGCCAGCAGCTTACGCGGGGGACTAGCGGGAGCCTACGAGCAGTACTTC. This sequence encodes CASSLRGGLAGAYEQYF.

V and J are TRBV19 and TRBJ1-2, with unresolved D. Germline V lookup: CDR1 LNHDA, CDR2 SQIVND (reference sequence). Trimming removed 3 bases at V and 8 bases at J, with 13 bases between. This CDR3 has 13 residues. The CDR3 region has the DNA TGTGCCAGTAGTATTTCCAGGTTCGACGGCTACACCTTC. Its protein is CASSISRFDGYTF.

This clonotype was counted ten times or more. The chain's CDR3 is CASSSHGLAGARNEQFF. The CDR3 nucleotides read TGTGCCAGCAGCTCCCATGGACTAGCGGGAGCTCGGAATGAGCAGTTCTTC. J is TRBJ2-1 and V is TRBV7-2; 13 bases match TRBD2. Looked up from germline, CDR1 is SGHTA and CDR2 is FQGNSA. The CDR3 extends over 17 amino acids. V lost 4 bases to trimming and J lost 7 bases; unmatched junction nucleotides: 10.